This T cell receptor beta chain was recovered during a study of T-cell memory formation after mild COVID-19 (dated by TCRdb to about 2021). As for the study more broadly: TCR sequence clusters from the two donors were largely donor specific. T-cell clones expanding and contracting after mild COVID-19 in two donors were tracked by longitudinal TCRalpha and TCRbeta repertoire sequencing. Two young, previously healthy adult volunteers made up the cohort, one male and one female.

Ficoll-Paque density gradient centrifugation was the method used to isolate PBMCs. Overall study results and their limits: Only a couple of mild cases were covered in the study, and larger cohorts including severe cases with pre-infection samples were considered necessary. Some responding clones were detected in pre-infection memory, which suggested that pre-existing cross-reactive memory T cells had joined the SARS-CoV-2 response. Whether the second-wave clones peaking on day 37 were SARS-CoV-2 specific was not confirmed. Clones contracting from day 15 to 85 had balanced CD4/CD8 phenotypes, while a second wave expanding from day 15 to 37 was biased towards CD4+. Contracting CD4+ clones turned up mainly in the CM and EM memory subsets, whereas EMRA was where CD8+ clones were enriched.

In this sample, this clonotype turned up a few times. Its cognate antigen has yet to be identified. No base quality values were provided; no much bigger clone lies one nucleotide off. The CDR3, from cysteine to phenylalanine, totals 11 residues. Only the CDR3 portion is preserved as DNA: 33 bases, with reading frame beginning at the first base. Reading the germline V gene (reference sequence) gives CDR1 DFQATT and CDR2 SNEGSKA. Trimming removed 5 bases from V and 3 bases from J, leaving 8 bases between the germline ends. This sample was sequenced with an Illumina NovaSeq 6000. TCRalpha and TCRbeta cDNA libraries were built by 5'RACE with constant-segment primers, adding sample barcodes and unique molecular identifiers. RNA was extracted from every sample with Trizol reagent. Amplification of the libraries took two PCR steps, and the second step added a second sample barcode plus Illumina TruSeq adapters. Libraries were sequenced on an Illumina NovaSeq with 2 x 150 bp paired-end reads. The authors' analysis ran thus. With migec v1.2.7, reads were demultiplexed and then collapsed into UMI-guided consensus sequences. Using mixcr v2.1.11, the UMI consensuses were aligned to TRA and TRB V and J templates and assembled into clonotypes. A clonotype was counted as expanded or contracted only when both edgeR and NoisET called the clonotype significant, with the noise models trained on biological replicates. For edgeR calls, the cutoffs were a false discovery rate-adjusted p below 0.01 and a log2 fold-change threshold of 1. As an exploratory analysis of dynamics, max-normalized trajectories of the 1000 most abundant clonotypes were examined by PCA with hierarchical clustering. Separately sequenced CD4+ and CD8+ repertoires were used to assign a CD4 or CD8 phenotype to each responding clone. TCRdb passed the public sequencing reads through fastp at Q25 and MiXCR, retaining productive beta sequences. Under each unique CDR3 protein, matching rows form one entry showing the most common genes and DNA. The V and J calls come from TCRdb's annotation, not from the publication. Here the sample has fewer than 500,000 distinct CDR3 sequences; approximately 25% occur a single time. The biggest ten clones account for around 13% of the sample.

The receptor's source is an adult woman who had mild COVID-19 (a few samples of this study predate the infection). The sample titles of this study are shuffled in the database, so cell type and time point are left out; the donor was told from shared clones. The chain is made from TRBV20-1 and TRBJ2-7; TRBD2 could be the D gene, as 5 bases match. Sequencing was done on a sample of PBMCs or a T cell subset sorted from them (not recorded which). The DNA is TGCAGTGCTCTGGGGAGCTACGAGCAGTACTTC. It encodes CSALGSYEQYF.